This T cell receptor (beta chain) emerged from a study of cytomegalovirus exposure and HLA in healthy donors. Overall study results and limits: Roughly even sequencing depth across donors was the assumption behind the presence/absence analyses.

The V gene's germline CDR1 is MNHEY and CDR2 SMNVEV (reference sequence). V was trimmed by 5 bases and J by 0 bases, leaving 7 bases between them. The CDR3 runs to 13 residues. 60 Vbeta and 13 Jbeta primers were used in PCR. The table came from immunoSEQ multiplex PCR; TCRdb's copy has only in-frame clones and leaves some out. In the table there are some 120,000 clones, 60% to 85% of which are singletons. Comments on this clone: The antigen remains unidentified.

The chain employs TRBV27 and TRBJ1-1; D is perhaps TRBD1 (5 bases). This sequence originates from a human donor in good health. Sequencing was performed on PBMCs. This chain's CDR3 is CASSQGLNTEAFF. The CDR3 DNA follows: TGTGCCAGCAGTCAGGGCCTGAACACTGAAGCTTTCTTT.